Listed here are 15 T cell receptor beta chains from one sample, sequenced in a study of CD8 T cells in Susac syndrome (dated by TCRdb to the late 2010s). The receptor library was made with the immunoSEQ multiplex PCR assay. RNA was extracted with the RNeasy kit and 0.5 to 1 ug was reverse transcribed using random hexamers. Using fastp trimming at Q25 and MiXCR clonotype assembly, TCRdb reanalyzed the public sequencing data and kept in-frame beta chains. Rows are combined by CDR3 protein, so each entry shows the most common genes and DNA. The sample records a few hundred thousand distinct CDR3 sequences, around 93% of which are singletons. Together, the top ten hold approximately 0.07% of the sample. Sequenced material: CD4+ T cells from PBMCs. These receptors all come from a human donor with multiple sclerosis.

This CDR3 is CSAGTTEHTDTQYF. The CDR3 DNA sequence: TGCAGTGCAGGGACGACGGAACACACAGATACGCAGTATTTT. This sequence joins TRBV20-1 and TRBJ2-3; D could derive from TRBD1 or TRBD2 (5 bases each). The CDR3 is 14 residues long. CDR1 DFQATT and CDR2 SNEGSKA come from the germline V gene (reference sequence). Between the trimmed V and J ends, which lost 6 bases and 2 bases, there was a span of 15 bases.

The V call is TRBV11-2, the J call TRBJ2-5; 9 bases match TRBD2. Germline loops: CDR1 SGHAT, CDR2 FQNNGV. V was pared by 5 bases and J by 1 base, with 14 bases of the junction left unmatched. CDR3 length equals 18 residues. CDR3 loop: CASSLSLGLAGTQETQYF. CDR3 in DNA: TGTGCCAGCAGCCTAAGCCTGGGGCTAGCGGGGACCCAAGAGACCCAGTACTTC.

V and J are TRBV28 and TRBJ2-7; D may correspond to TRBD1 or TRBD2 (6 bases each). The V gene lost 5 bases and the J gene lost 7 bases, with 15 bases spanning the gap. The CDR3 consists of 13 residues. Germline values: CDR1 MDHEN, CDR2 SYDVKM. The CDR3 sequence is CASSNPGGGEQYV. The CDR3 DNA reads TGTGCCAGCAGTAACCCAGGAGGGGGGGAGCAGTACGTC.

A single count supports this clonotype. This chain joins TRBV15 and TRBJ2-5; D could derive from TRBD1 or TRBD2 (5 bases each). V gave up 0 bases and J gave up 6 bases, with 23 bases separating them. Germline CDR1 reads LNHNV; CDR2 reads YYDKDF (reference sequence). The CDR3 loop spans 18 amino acids. The CDR3 sequence: CATSRDAPGEGPHKTQYF. The CDR3 DNA follows: TGTGCCACCAGCAGAGATGCGCCTGGAGAGGGACCCCACAAGACCCAGTACTTC.

The CDR3 sequence: CSATTAGNTIYF. As DNA, the CDR3 is TGCAGCGCGACAACAGCCGGAAACACCATATATTTT. The chain uses TRBV29-1 and TRBJ1-3; no clear D. Per germline, CDR1 SQVTM and CDR2 ANQGSEA. V lost 7 bases and J lost 4, with 11 bases in between. The CDR3 has 12 residues.

The chain has TRBV7-2 and TRBJ2-3, with unresolved D. CDR1 SGHTA and CDR2 FQGNSA come from the germline V gene. The V gene lost 0 bases and the J gene lost 4 bases, with 11 bases spanning the gap. The CDR3 is 15 residues long. This CDR3 reads CASSLAVGPADTQYF. DNA for the CDR3: TGTGCCAGCAGCTTAGCGGTCGGGCCGGCAGATACGCAGTATTTT.

The chain carries TRBV7-9 and TRBJ2-1, with 11 bases that match TRBD2. Trimming at V came to 8 bases and at J to 7 bases, leaving 13 bases not matched to a gene. The CDR3 consists of 16 residues. CDR1 and CDR2 (germline): SEHNR, FQNEAQ (reference sequence). DNA for the CDR3: TGTGCCAGCCGATTCGATACTAGCGGGGGCGGGAATGAGCAGTTCTTC. Translation: CASRFDTSGGGNEQFF. Together with reference TRBV7-9 and TRBJ2-1, the CDR3 gives the full variable domain: DTGVSQNPRHKITKRGQNVTFRCDPISEHNRLYWYRQTLGQGPEFLTYFQNEAQLEKSRLLSDRFSAERPKGSFSTLEIQRTEQGDSAMYLCASRFDTSGGGNEQFFGPGTRLTVL.

The rearrangement links TRBV27 to TRBJ2-2; weak D call: TRBD1 (5 bases). This CDR3 is built from 14 residues. Germline loops: CDR1 MNHEY, CDR2 SMNVEV (reference sequence). Trimming cost V 5 bases and J 4 bases, with 11 bases left between them. The CDR3 is CASSPAGPTGELFF. Written as DNA, the CDR3 is TGTGCCAGCAGTCCTGCAGGGCCCACCGGGGAGCTGTTTTTT.

V is TRBV9 and J is TRBJ2-2; 9 nucleotides match TRBD2. Trimming at V came to 1 base and at J to 5 bases, leaving 15 bases not matched to a gene. Germline V gives CDR1 SGDLS, CDR2 YYNGEE. The CDR3 sequence is 19 residues long. The CDR3 reads CASSVSSSGSKWWTGELFF. CDR3 sequence (DNA): TGTGCCAGCAGCGTATCCAGTAGCGGGAGTAAGTGGTGGACCGGGGAGCTGTTTTTT. The full variable domain, in which reference TRBV9 and TRBJ2-2 provide the parts outside the CDR3, is DSGVTQTPKHLITATGQRVTLRCSPRSGDLSVYWYQQSLDQGLQFLIQYYNGEERAKGNILERFSAQQFPDLHSELNLSSLELGDSALYFCASSVSSSGSKWWTGELFFGEGSRLTVL.

The table lists this clonotype with a count of one. The rearrangement joins TRBV7-9 to TRBJ1-4; D is ambiguous. The CDR3 consists of 15 residues. Trimming removed 5 bases at V and 0 bases at J, with 10 bases between. Germline lookup yields CDR1 SEHNR and CDR2 FQNEAQ (reference sequence). The CDR3 bases are TGTGCCAGCAGCCCGAAAACGGCAACTAATGAAAAACTGTTTTTT. The encoded protein is CASSPKTATNEKLFF.

V usage is TRBV30 and J usage is TRBJ2-7; possible D gene TRBD2, 5 bases. V was pared by 0 bases and J by 2 bases, with 8 bases between. This CDR3 has 13 residues. The germline CDR1 and CDR2 sequences are GTSNPN and SVGIG (reference sequence). The CDR3 DNA sequence: TGTGCCTGGAGTGTAGGACTGACCTACGAGCAGTACTTC. Protein: CAWSVGLTYEQYF.

Only one count was recorded for this clonotype. This sequence joins TRBV12-3 or TRBV12-4 and TRBJ2-5; D might be TRBD1 (5 bases). V was clipped by 3 bases and J by 3 bases, with 8 bases between them. The length of the CDR3 is 13 residues. Written as DNA, the CDR3 is TGTGCCAGCAGTTTCCAGACAGAAGAGACCCAGTACTTC. It yields the protein CASSFQTEETQYF.

The chain is built from TRBV28 and TRBJ2-7; D may be TRBD1 (6 bases). The CDR3 is 15 residues long. Germline V lookup: CDR1 MDHEN, CDR2 SYDVKM. Deletions cut 7 bases from V and 4 bases from J, with 20 bases between. The CDR3 DNA reads TGTGCCAGCATCCCCCCCCCGGGACAACAATACGAGCAGTACTTC. It translates to CASIPPPGQQYEQYF.

The CDR3 nucleotides read TGCAGCGTTCGACCGAACACTGAAGCTTTCTTT. It encodes CSVRPNTEAFF. V usage is TRBV29-1 and J usage is TRBJ1-1, with D unclear. The germline V and J ends were trimmed by 5 bases and 1 base, with 5 bases remaining between them. Looked up from germline, CDR1 is SQVTM and CDR2 is ANQGSEA. The CDR3 totals 11 residues.

CDR3 DNA: TGTGCCAGCAGCCAAACGGGTCGACAGGGGGCGCGGAGGACTGAAGCTTTCTTT. This codes for CASSQTGRQGARRTEAFF. The rearrangement joins TRBV5-6 to TRBJ1-1; 10 nucleotides match TRBD1. The CDR3 sequence is 18 residues long. J gave up 5 bases and V 4 bases, and 17 bases lay outside the gene matches. The germline CDR1 and CDR2 sequences are SGHDT and YYEEEE.